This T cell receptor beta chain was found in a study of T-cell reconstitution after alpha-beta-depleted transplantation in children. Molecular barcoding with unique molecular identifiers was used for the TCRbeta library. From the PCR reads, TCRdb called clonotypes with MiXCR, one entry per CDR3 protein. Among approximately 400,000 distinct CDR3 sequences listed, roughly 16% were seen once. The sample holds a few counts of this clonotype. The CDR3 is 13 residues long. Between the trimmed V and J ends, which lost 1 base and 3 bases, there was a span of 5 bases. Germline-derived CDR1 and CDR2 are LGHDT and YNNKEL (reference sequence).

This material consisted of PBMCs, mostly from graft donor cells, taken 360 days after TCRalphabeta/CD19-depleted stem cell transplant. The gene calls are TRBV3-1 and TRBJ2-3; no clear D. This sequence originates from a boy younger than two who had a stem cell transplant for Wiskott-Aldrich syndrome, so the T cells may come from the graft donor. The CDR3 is CASSQARTDTQYF. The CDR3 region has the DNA TGTGCCAGCAGCCAAGCGAGGACAGATACGCAGTATTTT.